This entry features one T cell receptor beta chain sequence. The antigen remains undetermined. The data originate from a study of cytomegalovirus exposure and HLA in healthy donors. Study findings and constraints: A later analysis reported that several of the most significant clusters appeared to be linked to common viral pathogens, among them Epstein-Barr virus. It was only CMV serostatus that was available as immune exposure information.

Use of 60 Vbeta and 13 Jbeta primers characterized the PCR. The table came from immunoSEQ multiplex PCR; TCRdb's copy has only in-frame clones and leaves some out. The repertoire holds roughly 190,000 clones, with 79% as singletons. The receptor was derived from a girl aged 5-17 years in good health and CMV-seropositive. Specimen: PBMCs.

CDR3 loop: CASSRGTGQNSPLHF. The CDR3 nucleotides are TGTGCCAGTAGTCGGGGGACAGGGCAAAATTCACCCCTCCACTTT. The V call is TRBV19, the J call TRBJ1-6, with 9 bases lining up with TRBD1. The CDR3 is made up of 15 amino acids. The germline V gene encodes CDR1 LNHDA and CDR2 SQIVND (reference sequence). After removal of 5 bases from V and 7 bases from J, the junction contained 6 bases not matched to a gene.